The 11 T cell receptor beta chains in this list originate from one sample, sequenced in a study of T cell responses to AZD1222 COVID-19 vaccine. Assay: immunoSEQ multiplex PCR; the TCRdb copy retains only in-frame clones and omits some. The sample records about 75,000 clones, about 91% being singletons. Sequencing was performed on peripheral blood, taken 28 days after the second dose of the MenACWY control vaccine. Receptor source: an adult who received the MenACWY meningococcal vaccine as a control.

The V gene is TRBV7-2, the J gene TRBJ2-5; the D is unclear. Germline lookup yields CDR1 SGHTA and CDR2 FQGNSA. The V end lost 6 bases, the J end lost 4 bases, and 15 bases lay between the germline ends. The CDR3 has 14 residues. CDR3 sequence: CASSPPAGRETQYF. Here the CDR3 DNA reads TGTGCCAGCAGTCCACCGGCAGGCCGAGAGACCCAGTACTTC.

This rearrangement joins TRBV9 to TRBJ1-1; TRBD1 matches 10 bases. Germline assignment: CDR1 SGDLS and CDR2 YYNGEE. The CDR3 has 14 residues. Trimming cost V 3 bases and J 5 bases; bases outside gene matches: 4. CDR3 residues: CASSATGGSTEAFF. The CDR3, as DNA: TGTGCCAGCAGCGCGACAGGGGGCTCGACTGAAGCTTTCTTT.

V is TRBV25-1 and J is TRBJ1-2; D unclear. V was clipped by 1 base and J by 6 bases, with 3 bases between them. The CDR3 sequence is 11 residues long. CDR1 is MGHDK and CDR2 is SYGVNS in the germline V gene. The CDR3 DNA reads as TGTGCCAGCAGTGAATCTGATGGCTACACCTTC. It codes for CASSESDGYTF.

This chain joins TRBV28 and TRBJ1-3; unclear D gene. Trimming cost V 3 bases and J 0 bases, with 6 bases left between them. This CDR3 comprises 14 residues. Looked up from germline, CDR1 is MDHEN and CDR2 is SYDVKM. The CDR3 DNA reads TGTGCCAGCAGTTTGTGGGTCTCTGGAAACACCATATATTTT. Translated: CASSLWVSGNTIYF.

This chain joins TRBV19 and TRBJ1-6; 10 bases line up with TRBD1. The J segment lost 7 bases and the V segment lost 4 bases, leaving 1 base of the junction unmatched. The length of the CDR3 is 14 residues. Germline CDR1 reads LNHDA; CDR2 reads SQIVND (reference sequence). CDR3 coding DNA: TGTGCCAGTAGTACGACAGGGGGCAATTCACCCCTCCACTTT. This translates into CASSTTGGNSPLHF.

This clone was observed a single time. This chain uses TRBV19 with TRBJ1-3, with 7 bases fitting TRBD1. Germline-derived CDR1 and CDR2 are LNHDA and SQIVND (reference sequence). The V segment lost 4 bases and the J segment 4 bases; nucleotides outside the gene matches: 4. The CDR3 is 14 amino acids. Here the CDR3 reads CASSNRGSGNTIYF. CDR3 coding DNA: TGTGCCAGTAGTAACAGGGGTAGCGGAAACACCATATATTTT.

The rearrangement joins TRBV6-2 or TRBV6-3 to TRBJ1-1; D remains ambiguous. Per the germline V gene, CDR1 is MNHEY and CDR2 is SVGEGT. This CDR3 has 13 amino acids. V lost 2 bases, J lost 6 bases, and 10 bases lay in between. For the CDR3, the DNA is TGTGCCAGCAGTTACACCCCCGGATCTGAAGCTTTCTTT. Amino acid sequence: CASSYTPGSEAFF.

The chain joins TRBV2 to TRBJ1-2; D perhaps matches TRBD1 (6 bases). Trimming took off 2 bases at V and 4 bases at J, with 8 bases between the two ends. CDR3 length: 13 amino acids. Germline lookup yields CDR1 SNHLY and CDR2 FYNNEI. The CDR3, as DNA: TGTGCCAGCAGTGAACAGGGGACCTATGGCTACACCTTC. Translating it yields CASSEQGTYGYTF.

The chain employs TRBV10-3 and TRBJ1-6, with D unresolved. Germline assignment: CDR1 ENHRY and CDR2 SYGVKD. The CDR3 runs to 15 residues. V was shortened by 6 bases and J by 2 bases, with 11 bases between the two germline ends. DNA for the CDR3: TGTGCCATCAGCAGAGACTCGCCCTATAATTCACCCCTCCACTTT. Its protein is CAISRDSPYNSPLHF.

This chain joins TRBV7-2 and TRBJ2-1, with D perhaps TRBD2 (7 bases). Trimming removed 1 base from V and 9 bases from J, with 19 bases in between. CDR1 and CDR2 (germline): SGHTA, FQGNSA. This CDR3 region has 16 residues. In nucleotides, the CDR3 is TGTGCCAGCAGCTTAGATCGGGGGGCGCTTTCTAGTGAGCAGTTCTTC. Its protein is CASSLDRGALSSEQFF.

This clone has a single count. The chain is built from TRBV4-3 and TRBJ1-4, with unresolved D. CDR1 and CDR2 from the germline V gene are LGHNA and YSLEER. Trimming pared 0 bases from V and 0 bases from J, leaving 5 bases between. This CDR3 contains 15 residues. CDR3 residues: CASSQDPTTNEKLFF. CDR3 sequence (DNA): TGCGCCAGCAGCCAAGACCCCACAACTAATGAAAAACTGTTTTTT.